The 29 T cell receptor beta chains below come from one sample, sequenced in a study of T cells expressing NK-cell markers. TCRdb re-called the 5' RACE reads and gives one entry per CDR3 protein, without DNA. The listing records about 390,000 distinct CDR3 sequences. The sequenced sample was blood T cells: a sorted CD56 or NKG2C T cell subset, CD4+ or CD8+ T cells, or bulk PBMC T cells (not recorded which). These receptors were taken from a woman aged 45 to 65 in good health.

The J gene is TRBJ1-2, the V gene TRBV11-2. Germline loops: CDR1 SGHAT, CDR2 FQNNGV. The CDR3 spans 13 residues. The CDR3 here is CASSVVGVYGYTF.

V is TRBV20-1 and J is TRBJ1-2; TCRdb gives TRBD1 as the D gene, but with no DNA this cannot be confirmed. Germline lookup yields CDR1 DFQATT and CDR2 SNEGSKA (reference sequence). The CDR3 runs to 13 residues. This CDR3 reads CSALGGGGYGYTF.

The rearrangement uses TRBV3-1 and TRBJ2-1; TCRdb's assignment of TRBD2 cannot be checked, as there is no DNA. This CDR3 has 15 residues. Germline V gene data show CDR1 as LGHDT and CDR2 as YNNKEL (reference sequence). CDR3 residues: CASSQDRRAGGRQFF.

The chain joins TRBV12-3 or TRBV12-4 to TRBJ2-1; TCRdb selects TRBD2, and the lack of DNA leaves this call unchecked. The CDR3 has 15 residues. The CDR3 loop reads CASSPRLAEDNEQFF.

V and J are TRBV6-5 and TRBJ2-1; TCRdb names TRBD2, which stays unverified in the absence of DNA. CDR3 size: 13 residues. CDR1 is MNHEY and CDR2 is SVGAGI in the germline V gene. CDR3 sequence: CASRRLDSGEQFF.

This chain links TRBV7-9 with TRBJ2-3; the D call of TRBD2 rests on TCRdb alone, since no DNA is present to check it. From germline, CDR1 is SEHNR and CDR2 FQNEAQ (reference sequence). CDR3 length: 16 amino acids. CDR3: CASSLVEAYSTDTQYF.

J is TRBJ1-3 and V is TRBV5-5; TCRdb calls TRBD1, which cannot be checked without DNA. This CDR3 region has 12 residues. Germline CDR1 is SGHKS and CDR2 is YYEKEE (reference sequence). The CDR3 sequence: CASSPGGTTIYF.

The CDR3 sequence is CASSFISLLGSSTDTQYF. The chain couples TRBV12-3 or TRBV12-4 to TRBJ2-3. The CDR3 covers 18 residues.

CDR3 amino acids: CASSLVSGRVNEQFF. The chain couples TRBV5-4 to TRBJ2-1; the D gene TCRdb calls, TRBD2, cannot be checked with no DNA. CDR3 length equals 15 residues. Germline assignment: CDR1 SGHNT and CDR2 YYREEE (reference sequence).

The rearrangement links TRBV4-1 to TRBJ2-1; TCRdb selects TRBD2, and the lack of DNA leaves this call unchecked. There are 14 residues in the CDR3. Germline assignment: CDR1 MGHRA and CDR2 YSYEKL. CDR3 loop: CASSQGAGDNEQFF.

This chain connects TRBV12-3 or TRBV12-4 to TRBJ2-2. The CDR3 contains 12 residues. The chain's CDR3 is CASTVGTGELFF.

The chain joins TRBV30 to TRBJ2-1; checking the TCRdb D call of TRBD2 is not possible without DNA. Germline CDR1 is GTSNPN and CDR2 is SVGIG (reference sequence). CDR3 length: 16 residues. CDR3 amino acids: CAWSVPAGLSYNEQFF.

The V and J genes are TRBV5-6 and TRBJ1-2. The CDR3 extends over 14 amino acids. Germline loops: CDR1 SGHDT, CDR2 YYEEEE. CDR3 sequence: CASSSGRTDYGYTF. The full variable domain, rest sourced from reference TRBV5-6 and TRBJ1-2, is DAGVTQSPTHLIKTRGQQVTLRCSPKSGHDTVSWYQQALGQGPQFIFQYYEEEERQRGNFPDRFSGHQFPNYSSELNVNALLLGDSALYLCASSSGRTDYGYTFGSGTRLTVV.

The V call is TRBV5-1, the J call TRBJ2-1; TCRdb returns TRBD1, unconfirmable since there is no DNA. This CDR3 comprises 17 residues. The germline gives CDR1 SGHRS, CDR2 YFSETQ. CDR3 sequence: CASSPGGGMPTYNEQFF.

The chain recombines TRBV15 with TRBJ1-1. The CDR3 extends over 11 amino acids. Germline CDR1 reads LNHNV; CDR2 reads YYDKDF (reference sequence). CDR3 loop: CATSSGQEDFF.

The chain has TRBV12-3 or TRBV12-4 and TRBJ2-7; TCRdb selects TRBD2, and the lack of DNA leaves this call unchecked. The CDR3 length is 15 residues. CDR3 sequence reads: CASSRRASGREEQYF.

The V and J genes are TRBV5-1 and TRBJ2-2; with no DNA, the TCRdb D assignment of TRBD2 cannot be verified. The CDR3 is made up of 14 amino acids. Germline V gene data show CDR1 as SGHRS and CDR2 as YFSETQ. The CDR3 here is CASSSERDFGELFF.

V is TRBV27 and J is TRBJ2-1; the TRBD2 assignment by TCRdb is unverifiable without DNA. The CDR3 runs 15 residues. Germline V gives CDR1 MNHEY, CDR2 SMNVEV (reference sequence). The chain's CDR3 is CASSLRGLAGYEQFF.

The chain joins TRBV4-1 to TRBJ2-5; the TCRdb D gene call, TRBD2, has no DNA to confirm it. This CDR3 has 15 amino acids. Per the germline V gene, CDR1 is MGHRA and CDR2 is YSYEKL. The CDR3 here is CASSDLGRGQETQYF.

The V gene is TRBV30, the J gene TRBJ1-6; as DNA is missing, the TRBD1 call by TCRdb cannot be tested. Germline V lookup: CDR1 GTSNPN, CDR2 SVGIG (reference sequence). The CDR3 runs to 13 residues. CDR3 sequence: CAWSEGEGSPLHF.

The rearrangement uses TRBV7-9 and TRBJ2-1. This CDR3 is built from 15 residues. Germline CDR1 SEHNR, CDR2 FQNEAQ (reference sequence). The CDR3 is CASSYSAKAFNEQFF.

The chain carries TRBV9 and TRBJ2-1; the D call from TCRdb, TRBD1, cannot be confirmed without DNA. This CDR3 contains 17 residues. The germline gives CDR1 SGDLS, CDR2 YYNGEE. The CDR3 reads CASSVASGTGGGNEQFF.

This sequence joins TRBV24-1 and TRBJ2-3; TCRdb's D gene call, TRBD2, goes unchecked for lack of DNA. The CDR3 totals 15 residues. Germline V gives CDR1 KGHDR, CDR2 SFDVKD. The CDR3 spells CATSDPEGLRDTQYF.

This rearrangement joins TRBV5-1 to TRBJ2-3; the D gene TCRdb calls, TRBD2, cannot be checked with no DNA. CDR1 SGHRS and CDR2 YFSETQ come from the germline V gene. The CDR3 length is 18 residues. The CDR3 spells CASSRTGTSGIGTDTQYF.

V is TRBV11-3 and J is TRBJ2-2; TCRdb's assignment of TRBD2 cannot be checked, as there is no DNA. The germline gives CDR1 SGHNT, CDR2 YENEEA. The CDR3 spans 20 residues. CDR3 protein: CASSLSPPGLAGANTGELFF.

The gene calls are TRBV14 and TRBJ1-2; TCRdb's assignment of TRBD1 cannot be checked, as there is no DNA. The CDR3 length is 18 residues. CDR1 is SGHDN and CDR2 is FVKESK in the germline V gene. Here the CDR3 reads CASSQDRAYQYAAYGYTF.

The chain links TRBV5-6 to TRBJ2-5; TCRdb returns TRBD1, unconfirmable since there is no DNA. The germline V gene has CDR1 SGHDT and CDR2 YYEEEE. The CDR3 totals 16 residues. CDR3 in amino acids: CASSTVPTGRRETQYF. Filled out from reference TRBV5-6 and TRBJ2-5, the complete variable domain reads DAGVTQSPTHLIKTRGQQVTLRCSPKSGHDTVSWYQQALGQGPQFIFQYYEEEERQRGNFPDRFSGHQFPNYSSELNVNALLLGDSALYLCASSTVPTGRRETQYFGPGTRLLVL.

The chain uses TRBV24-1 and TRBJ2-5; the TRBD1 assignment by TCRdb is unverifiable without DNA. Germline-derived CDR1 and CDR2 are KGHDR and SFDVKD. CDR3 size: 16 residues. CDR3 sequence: CATSAPGQGNLVTQYF.

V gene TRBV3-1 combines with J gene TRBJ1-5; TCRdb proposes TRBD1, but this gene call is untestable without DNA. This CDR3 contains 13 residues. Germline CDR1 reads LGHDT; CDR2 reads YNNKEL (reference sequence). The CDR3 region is CASSLRGDKPQHF.